Detailed here is one TCR beta chain. These data come from a study of blood T cell repertoires in COVID-19. This CDR3 has 15 amino acids. Germline V CDR1 and CDR2: SNHLY, FYNNEI. The V gene lost 3 bases and the J gene lost 0 bases, with 9 bases spanning the gap. TCRdb's copy holds only in-frame clones and misses some; the assay was immunoSEQ multiplex PCR. Of around 370,000 clones listed, roughly 90% are singletons. The sequence came from a woman aged 65 to 85 with COVID-19, enrolled during active disease. The sequencing input was peripheral blood. The chain is built from TRBV2 and TRBJ1-5; D not resolved. CDR3 nucleotide sequence: TGTGCCAGCAGTGACAGGTTGGGTAGCAATCAGCCCCAGCATTTT. Protein product: CASSDRLGSNQPQHF.